This TCR beta chain derives from a study of T-cell memory formation after mild COVID-19. Findings and caveats of the study: The CD4+ clones that contracted clustered mainly within CM and EM, and the CD8+ clones concentrated in EMRA. Pre-infection memory harbored some responding clones, suggesting cross-reactive memory joined. Day 15 to 85 contracting clones showed balanced CD4/CD8; later expanders leaned CD4+.

This clonotype appeared many times. Its antigen is not identified. There are 14 residues in the CDR3. Trimming left V 1 base short and J 10 bases short, with 14 bases between. From the 5' RACE reads, TCRdb called clonotypes with MiXCR, one entry per CDR3 protein. The top ten clones hold around 21% of a sample with some 300,000 distinct CDR3 sequences, less than 20% of them seen once. The specimen was PBMCs or a T cell subset sorted from them (not recorded which). The clonotype originates from a man aged 18 to 35 who had mild COVID-19 (a few samples of this study predate the infection). Cell type and time point are not known. The chain combines TRBV12-3 or TRBV12-4 with TRBJ2-1; D is unclear. In nucleotides, the CDR3 is TGTGCCAGCAGTTTAGGGATCCTTGCGTCCGAGCAGTTCTTC. Protein sequence: CASSLGILASEQFF.